These 24 T cell receptor beta chains were all obtained from the same sample, sequenced in a study of shared clonotypes between healthy human individuals. Sequencing used immunoSEQ multiplex PCR; TCRdb keeps in-frame clones, though not all of them. The repertoire holds about 1 million clones, with about 80% as singletons. The material sequenced was memory CD4+ T cells sorted from blood. This sample's subset: CD45RA-negative fraction. These receptors were collected from a man aged 18 to 30 in good health.

The chain combines TRBV20-1 with TRBJ1-2; possible D gene TRBD1, 5 bases. The CDR3 consists of 11 residues. Trimming left V 8 bases short and J 6 bases short, with 13 bases between. Germline CDR1 and CDR2: DFQATT and SNEGSKA (reference sequence). CDR3 region: CSLGAADGYTF. CDR3 in DNA: TGCAGTCTCGGGGCCGCCGATGGCTACACCTTC.

V and J are TRBV5-1 and TRBJ2-1, with TRBD1 matching 8 bases. V was pared by 3 bases and J by 5 bases, with 7 bases of the junction left unmatched. The CDR3 covers 15 residues. CDR1 and CDR2 from the germline V gene are SGHRS and YFSETQ. The CDR3 bases are TGCGCCAGCAGCTGGGCCGGGACAGGTGACAATGAGCAGTTCTTC. Amino acids: CASSWAGTGDNEQFF.

The chain couples TRBV9 to TRBJ2-6; TRBD2 is a possible D gene (6 bases). The germline V gene encodes CDR1 SGDLS and CDR2 YYNGEE. The CDR3 runs 18 residues. Trimming left V 4 bases short and J 2 bases short, with 19 bases between. CDR3 nucleotides: TGTGCCAGCAGCTTCAGACTAGGTCTCGGTACTGGGGCCAACGTCCTGACTTTC. This codes for CASSFRLGLGTGANVLTF.

This clone was seen a few times. This chain connects TRBV7-8 to TRBJ1-1; no clear D. The CDR3 loop spans 12 amino acids. Trimming removed 3 bases at V and 1 base at J, with 3 bases between. Per germline, CDR1 SGHVS and CDR2 FQNEAQ. Here the CDR3 reads CASSFQNTEAFF. The CDR3 DNA reads as TGTGCCAGCAGCTTTCAGAACACTGAAGCTTTCTTT.

The chain uses TRBV7-8 and TRBJ2-1; the match to TRBD2 covers 7 bases. Trimming removed 2 bases from V and 9 bases from J; junction bases left unmatched: 16. Germline V gene lookup returns CDR1 SGHVS and CDR2 FQNEAQ. The CDR3 is made up of 17 amino acids. This CDR3 reads CASSLLGGKATTGEQFF. The CDR3 DNA sequence: TGTGCCAGCAGCTTATTGGGGGGGAAGGCCACGACCGGTGAGCAGTTCTTC.

This clone has only one observation. The V and J genes are TRBV7-3 and TRBJ2-3; 8 bases line up with TRBD1. The J segment lost 1 base and the V segment lost 5 bases, leaving 8 bases of the junction unmatched. Germline CDR1 reads SGHTA; CDR2 reads FQGTGA. The CDR3 sequence is 16 residues long. The DNA of the CDR3 is TGTGCCAGCAGCCCCAGGACAGGGACTGGCACAGATACGCAGTATTTT. Translating gives CASSPRTGTGTDTQYF.

The rearrangement uses TRBV18 and TRBJ2-3; D is ambiguous. Germline lookup yields CDR1 KGHSH and CDR2 LQKENI. This CDR3 has 14 residues. V lost 3 bases and J 4 bases, leaving 11 bases between the germline ends. This CDR3 is CASSPTGSPDTQYF. Written as DNA, the CDR3 is TGTGCCAGCTCACCTACTGGCTCCCCAGATACGCAGTATTTT.

The V call is TRBV4-3, the J call TRBJ1-1; D is unclear. V shed 0 bases and J shed 11 bases, with 16 bases lying between them. Germline CDR1 is LGHNA and CDR2 is YSLEER. The length of the CDR3 is 14 residues. CDR3 DNA: TGCGCCAGCAGCCAAGACTCGTTGGGCCTGGGGGCTTTCTTT. Translation: CASSQDSLGLGAFF.

The CDR3, as DNA: TGTGCCAGCAGCTTAACGATGAATACTGGAAACACCATATATTTT. It translates to CASSLTMNTGNTIYF. The chain is built from TRBV7-2 and TRBJ1-3, with D uncertain. Germline values: CDR1 SGHTA, CDR2 FQGNSA. The CDR3 runs 15 residues. V was shortened by 2 bases and J by 2 bases, with 10 bases between the two germline ends.

The CDR3 DNA reads TGCGCCAGCAGGACGGACGCTTTAGGTACGCAGTATTTT. It encodes CASRTDALGTQYF. The chain carries TRBV5-1 and TRBJ2-3; D gene unclear. V was shortened by 5 bases and J by 8 bases, with 15 bases between the two germline ends. The CDR3 is 13 amino acids. Germline-derived CDR1 and CDR2 are SGHRS and YFSETQ.

The rearrangement joins TRBV5-1 to TRBJ1-2, with 12 bases matching TRBD1. Per the germline V gene, CDR1 is SGHRS and CDR2 is YFSETQ. The CDR3 contains 16 residues. V shed 3 bases, J shed 3 bases, and the junction held 6 bases outside the gene matches. The CDR3 nucleotides read TGCGCCAGCAGCTCTCTCGGGACAGGGGGCGACTATGGCTACACCTTC. Amino acids: CASSSLGTGGDYGYTF.

This clone was recorded many times. This sample also contains other DNA sequences that code for the same CDR3. The genes are TRBV5-4 and TRBJ2-2; 8 bases are a match to TRBD2. The V gene end was trimmed by 0 bases and the J gene end by 3 bases; junction bases not matched to a gene: 4. Germline assignment: CDR1 SGHNT and CDR2 YYREEE (reference sequence). This CDR3 contains 16 residues. Here the CDR3 reads CASSLAGGGHTGELFF. In DNA form, the CDR3 reads TGTGCCAGCAGCTTGGCCGGCGGGGGGCACACCGGGGAGCTGTTTTTT. The full variable domain, its missing parts supplied by reference TRBV5-4 and TRBJ2-2, is ETGVTQSPTHLIKTRGQQVTLRCSSQSGHNTVSWYQQALGQGPQFIFQYYREEENGRGNFPPRFSGLQFPNYSSELNVNALELDDSALYLCASSLAGGGHTGELFFGEGSRLTVL.

In the case of this clone: Within the sample, other DNA sequences also encode this same CDR3. This chain connects TRBV5-1 to TRBJ2-7; D remains ambiguous. The germline CDR1 and CDR2 sequences are SGHRS and YFSETQ. The V end lost 1 base, the J end lost 6 bases, and 5 bases lay between the germline ends. The CDR3 length is 11 residues. Here the CDR3 reads CASSLNSEQYF. CDR3 coding DNA: TGCGCCAGCAGCTTGAACAGCGAGCAGTACTTC. Full variable domain (missing parts from reference TRBV5-1 and TRBJ2-7): KAGVTQTPRYLIKTRGQQVTLSCSPISGHRSVSWYQQTPGQGLQFLFEYFSETQRNKGNFPGRFSGRQFSNSRSEMNVSTLELGDSALYLCASSLNSEQYFGPGTRLTVT.

A word on this clone: Other nucleotide sequences from this sample produce the same CDR3. V and J are TRBV4-1 and TRBJ1-5; possible D gene TRBD1, 5 bases. The germline V gene has CDR1 MGHRA and CDR2 YSYEKL. Trimming took 0 bases from V and 6 from J, leaving 6 bases between them. The CDR3 is 13 residues long. The CDR3 DNA is TGCGCCAGCAGCCAAGAGGGGGTTCAGCCCCAGCATTTT. Amino acids: CASSQEGVQPQHF.

This clone was counted a few times. The chain joins TRBV4-1 to TRBJ1-1, with D perhaps matching TRBD1 (5 bases). Deletions cut 3 bases from V and 1 base from J, with 12 bases between. Germline V gives CDR1 MGHRA, CDR2 YSYEKL. This CDR3 region has 15 residues. The CDR3 DNA is TGCGCCAGCAGCCAGCCCGGGACGAAGAACACTGAAGCTTTCTTT. It is translated as CASSQPGTKNTEAFF.

This clone occurred a few times. The V and J genes are TRBV5-1 and TRBJ2-3; the D gene is possibly TRBD2 (5 bases). This CDR3 spans 14 amino acids. V was cut by 0 bases and J by 4 bases, with 9 bases left in between. CDR1 and CDR2 (germline): SGHRS, YFSETQ. The chain's CDR3 is CASSLDGNSDTQYF. The DNA of the CDR3 is TGCGCCAGCAGCTTGGACGGGAATTCAGATACGCAGTATTTT.

The chain combines TRBV6-5 with TRBJ1-1; D is uncertain. This CDR3 is 14 amino acids long. Germline V gives CDR1 MNHEY, CDR2 SVGAGI. V was clipped by 3 bases and J by 2 bases, with 10 bases between them. The CDR3 protein is CASSYGSSNTEAFF. The CDR3, as DNA: TGTGCCAGCAGTTATGGGAGTTCAAACACTGAAGCTTTCTTT.

This clone occurred once. This rearrangement joins TRBV12-5 to TRBJ1-2, with a possible D match to TRBD1 (5 bases). Germline loops: CDR1 LGHNT, CDR2 FRNRAP. Trimming removed 5 bases at V and 8 bases at J, with 18 bases between. The length of the CDR3 is 14 residues. The CDR3 loop reads CASGPSGSGGGYTF. The CDR3 DNA reads TGTGCTAGTGGTCCGTCGGGGAGTGGGGGAGGCTACACCTTC.

This chain connects TRBV30 to TRBJ1-2; D is unclear. Germline V gene lookup returns CDR1 GTSNPN and CDR2 SVGIG (reference sequence). This CDR3 is built from 12 residues. The V gene lost 3 bases and the J gene lost 1 base, with 6 bases spanning the gap. CDR3 DNA sequence: TGTGCCTGGAGGATCGATAACTATGGCTACACCTTC. Its translation is CAWRIDNYGYTF. Filled out from reference TRBV30 and TRBJ1-2, the complete variable domain reads SQTIHQWPATLVQPVGSPLSLECTVEGTSNPNLYWYRQAAGRGLQLLFYSVGIGQISSEVPQNLSASRPQDRQFILSSKKLLLSDSGFYLCAWRIDNYGYTFGSGTRLTVV.

The rearrangement joins TRBV7-8 to TRBJ2-2; 8 bases map to TRBD2. V shed 6 bases and J 4 bases; nucleotides not matched to a gene: 7. Germline CDR1 is SGHVS and CDR2 is FQNEAQ. CDR3 length: 15 residues. CDR3 nucleotide sequence: TGTGCCAGCAGGGACGGGGGGGCCGGCACCGGGGAGCTGTTTTTT. Protein sequence: CASRDGGAGTGELFF.

The chain is built from TRBV4-1 and TRBJ1-6, with unresolved D. The V gene lost 0 bases and the J gene lost 9 bases, with 3 bases spanning the gap. The V gene's germline CDR1 is MGHRA and CDR2 YSYEKL. This CDR3 is 12 amino acids long. CDR3 in DNA: TGCGCCAGCAGCCAAGAGTTTTCACCCCTCCACTTT. It codes for CASSQEFSPLHF.

V is TRBV11-1 and J is TRBJ2-5, with 8 bases fitting TRBD2. CDR1 and CDR2 (germline): SGHAT, FQDESV (reference sequence). Trimming cost V 6 bases and J 1 base; bases outside gene matches: 4. The CDR3 is 14 amino acids. CDR3 nucleotides: TGTGCCAGCAGGCTCGGGGGGGGCCAAGAGACCCAGTACTTC. It codes for CASRLGGGQETQYF.

This clone was picked up one time. The genes are TRBV18 and TRBJ2-5, with D unclear. The CDR3 spans 12 residues. Germline V gene lookup returns CDR1 KGHSH and CDR2 LQKENI. Trimming took 5 bases from V and 2 from J, leaving 6 bases between them. CDR3 DNA: TGTGCCAGCTCAAATGGACAAGAGACCCAGTACTTC. It yields the protein CASSNGQETQYF.

This clone was seen once. The CDR3 loop reads CASRSNEKLFF. In DNA form, the CDR3 reads TGTGCCAGCAGGAGCAATGAAAAACTGTTTTTT. The chain recombines TRBV11-2 with TRBJ1-4; D is undetermined. Trimming took 6 bases from V and 5 from J, leaving 4 bases between them. The germline CDR1 and CDR2 sequences are SGHAT and FQNNGV. CDR3 length equals 11 residues.